This T cell receptor beta chain was retrieved from a study of T cell changes during pregnancy in multiple sclerosis. Sequenced by immunoSEQ multiplex PCR; TCRdb stores in-frame clones only, minus some. The data hold some 22,000 clones, with roughly 86% observed a single time. The CDR3 contains 17 residues. With 0 bases clipped from V and 7 bases from J, the junction kept 10 bases outside the gene matches. Germline assignment: CDR1 SGDLS and CDR2 YYNGEE. The origin of this receptor is a female donor in good health, enrolled as a control in a pregnancy study. This chain uses TRBV9 with TRBJ2-1; the match to TRBD2 covers 10 bases. The starting material was CD4+ T cells from peripheral blood mononuclear cells, obtained in the second trimester of pregnancy. CDR3 bases: TGTGCCAGCAGCGTAGGAGTTCTAGCGGGAGAGAATAATGAGCAGTTCTTC. Protein sequence: CASSVGVLAGENNEQFF.